Shown below are 9 T cell receptor beta chains from a single sample sequenced in a study of molecular identifiers for immune sequencing clone quantification (dated by TCRdb to 2017 to 2018). The method was PCR. TCRdb names NextSeq 500 as the instrument used. Using fastp at Q25 and MiXCR, TCRdb reprocessed the public reads and kept productive beta chains. Entries are consolidated by CDR3 protein sequence, retaining the most common genes and DNA. This sample comprises about 8,300 distinct CDR3 sequences, around 33% of them detected only once. Clones ranked in the top ten supply less than 6% of the sample. The specimen sequenced was naive CD8+ T cells from blood, with Jurkat cell RNA spiked in. The cell subset or site label of this sample denotes: FACS-sorted CD8+CD4-CCR7+CD45RA+ naive T cells. Source of these receptors: a human donor in good health. Some libraries in this study had Jurkat cell RNA spiked in.

The chain has TRBV6-6 and TRBJ2-7, with D possibly being TRBD1 (6 bases). V lost 7 bases and J 5 bases, leaving 15 bases between the germline ends. The CDR3 is made up of 13 amino acids. Germline CDR1 and CDR2: MNHNY and SVGAGI (reference sequence). For the CDR3, the DNA is TGTGCCAGCAATTCCAACAGGGCGAACGAGCAGTACTTC. Its translation is CASNSNRANEQYF.

The V gene is TRBV4-3, the J gene TRBJ2-3; TRBD2 agrees at 8 bases. The CDR3 runs 17 residues. J lost 4 bases, V lost 0 bases, and 9 bases had no gene match. The germline gives CDR1 LGHNA, CDR2 YSLEER. CDR3 bases: TGCGCCAGCAGCCAAGATCGGGGACTAGTCGGCCCAGATACGCAGTATTTT. Protein sequence: CASSQDRGLVGPDTQYF.

This clonotype is labeled as medium-sized. The rearrangement links TRBV29-1 to TRBJ1-1; D is uncertain. Per the germline V gene, CDR1 is SQVTM and CDR2 is ANQGSEA. V gave up 4 bases and J gave up 5 bases, with 8 bases separating them. The CDR3 extends over 11 amino acids. The CDR3 nucleotides read TGCAGCGTTGCTTTCCGAACTGAAGCTTTCTTT. Protein sequence: CSVAFRTEAFF.

To note about this clonotype: At one end the junction does not follow the germline gene, possibly because of a read error. This chain connects TRBV13 to TRBJ2-3, with 9 bases identical to TRBD2. The CDR3 has 17 amino acids. Germline CDR1 PRHDT, CDR2 FYEKMQ (reference sequence). In nucleotides, the CDR3 is TGTGCCAGCACAGTGGGGTTAGCGGGAGAAGGAGCAGATACGCTGTATTTT. It is translated as CASTVGLAGEGADTLYF.

Regarding this clonotype: Just one base apart from a much larger clone, this may be a read error. V gene TRBV18 combines with J gene TRBJ2-3; 8 bases align to TRBD1. The CDR3 is made up of 15 amino acids. The germline gives CDR1 KGHSH, CDR2 LQKENI. CDR3 loop: CACSPDRGNTDTQYF. DNA of the CDR3: TGTGCCTGCTCACCAGACAGGGGTAACACAGATACGCAGTATTTT.

Details on this clonotype: No conserved phenylalanine or tryptophan is present at the end of the CDR3, so a read error is the likely explanation. The chain combines TRBV11-2 with TRBJ2-1, with D tentatively TRBD2 (6 bases). The V end lost 4 bases, the J end lost 6 bases, and 22 bases lay between the germline ends. Germline assignment: CDR1 SGHAT and CDR2 FQNNGV. The CDR3 is 17 amino acids. The CDR3 region is CASSSWGSGPSPNEQFL. CDR3 in DNA: TGTGCCAGCAGCTCCTGGGGTAGCGGCCCGTCCCCCAATGAGCAGTTCCTC.

In its sample, this clonotype was seen a few times. This chain joins TRBV7-9 and TRBJ2-7; no definite D call. CDR1 SEHNR and CDR2 FQNEAQ come from the germline V gene (reference sequence). The CDR3 runs 13 residues. The V gene lost 5 bases and the J gene lost 6 bases, with 14 bases spanning the gap. CDR3: CASSAGAGPEQYF. DNA of the CDR3: TGTGCCAGCAGCGCCGGCGCAGGACCCGAGCAGTACTTC.

The chain employs TRBV5-8 and TRBJ1-3; a weak D match, TRBD1 (5 bases). Germline assignment: CDR1 SGHTS and CDR2 YDEGEE. CDR3 length equals 14 residues. The V gene lost 5 bases and the J gene lost 2 bases, with 11 bases spanning the gap. CDR3 amino acids: CASSLGQPGNTIYF. DNA of the CDR3: TGTGCCAGCAGTTTAGGACAACCTGGAAACACCATATATTTT. The full variable domain, rest sourced from reference TRBV5-8 and TRBJ1-3, is EAGVTQSPTHLIKTRGQQATLRCSPISGHTSVYWYQQALGLGLQFLLWYDEGEERNRGNFPPRFSGRQFPNYSSELNVNALELEDSALYLCASSLGQPGNTIYFGEGSWLTVV.

This clonotype was seen a single time. A read error may explain this, as a much larger clone is one base away. No conserved phenylalanine or tryptophan is present at the end of the CDR3, so a read error is the likely explanation. V usage is TRBV7-9 and J usage is TRBJ2-1; D is possibly TRBD1 (6 bases). V gave up 6 bases and J gave up 0 bases, with 9 bases separating them. Per germline, CDR1 SEHNR and CDR2 FQNEAQ (reference sequence). The CDR3 contains 14 residues. CDR3 sequence reads: CASRGASSYNEQFL. CDR3 DNA: TGTGCCAGCAGGGGGGCCAGCTCCTACAATGAGCAGTTCCTC.